A single TCR beta chain is shown here with its context. Its antigen is not known. The CDR3 extends over 16 amino acids. Looked up from germline, CDR1 is SGHVS and CDR2 is FNYEAQ. Trimming at V came to 1 base and at J to 6 bases, leaving 8 bases not matched to a gene. Here immunoSEQ multiplex PCR was the method, and the copy in TCRdb shows in-frame clones only, minus some. In the table there are tens of thousands of clones, 75% to 85% of which are singletons. This sample was included in a study of OX40 agonist ivuxolimab in advanced cancers. Looking at the study overall: Three patients responded partially, comprising one with hepatocellular carcinoma and two with cutaneous melanoma.

Study-wide results and limits: Expanded clones were, on average, more numerous among CD8+ T cells than CD4+. Partial responders at 0.1-3.0 mg/kg showed near-lowest clonal expansion.

Source: CD4+ or CD8+ T cells sorted from blood, taken in a trial of the OX40 agonist ivuxolimab. This clonotype originated in an adult with an advanced solid tumor such as melanoma, head and neck, liver or kidney cancer. The chain couples TRBV7-6 to TRBJ2-1; 8 bases match TRBD2. In DNA form, the CDR3 reads TGTGCCAGCAGCTTAGACGAAGCGGGAGCTCCCAATGAGCAGTTCTTC. Translated, it gives CASSLDEAGAPNEQFF.